This T cell receptor (beta chain) was recovered during a study of Ad26.COV2.S vaccination and SARS-CoV-2 variants. Looking at the study overall: Donor joined the COV1001 Ad26.COV2.S trial arm. The study gave Ad26.COV2.S intramuscularly, once or twice 56 days apart. The study, taken as a whole, reports: An underestimation of total T cell responses may have resulted from the TCR breadth and depth analyses.

Points on this clone: Its antigen is not identified.

The CDR3 is 14 amino acids. The germline gives CDR1 WSHSY, CDR2 SAAADI. Trimming left V 2 bases short and J 1 base short, with 5 bases between. The treatment was: some 19 received Ad26.COV2.S at low or high dose, single or two shots; 5 received placebo; per-sample allocation not given. Collection of the samples took place on day 63 after the first injection of vaccine or placebo. Some clones are missing from TCRdb's copy, which holds only in-frame ones; the method was immunoSEQ multiplex PCR. This table has fewer than 400,000 clones, approximately 91% appearing once. The receptor's source is a person between 18 and 59 years old who received the Ad26.COV2.S COVID-19 vaccine or a placebo. The sequenced sample was peripheral blood, obtained in a trial of Ad26.COV2.S vaccine versus placebo. V and J are TRBV10-2 and TRBJ1-4; D gene uncertain. CDR3: CASSEQRTNEKLFF. CDR3 coding DNA: TGCGCCAGCAGTGAGCAAAGAACTAATGAAAAACTGTTTTTT.